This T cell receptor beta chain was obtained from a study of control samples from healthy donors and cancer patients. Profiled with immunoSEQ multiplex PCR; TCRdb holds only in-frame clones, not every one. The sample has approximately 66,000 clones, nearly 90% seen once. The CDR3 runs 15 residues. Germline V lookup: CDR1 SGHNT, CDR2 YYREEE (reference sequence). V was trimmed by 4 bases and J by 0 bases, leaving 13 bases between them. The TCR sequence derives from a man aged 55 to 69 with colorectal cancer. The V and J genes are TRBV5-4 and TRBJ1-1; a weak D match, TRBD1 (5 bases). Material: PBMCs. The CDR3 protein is CASSHGAGMNTEAFF. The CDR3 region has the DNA TGTGCCAGCAGCCACGGGGCGGGGATGAACACTGAAGCTTTCTTT.